This entry lists 32 T cell receptor beta chains sequenced from one sample in a study of blood T cell repertoires in COVID-19. The repertoire was sequenced with immunoSEQ multiplex PCR; TCRdb's copy has only in-frame clones and lacks some. The sample lists tens of thousands of clones, approximately 83% occurring once. The sequenced sample consisted of peripheral blood. These receptors were collected from a man between 65 and 85 years old with acute or convalescent COVID-19.

The chain links TRBV6-4 to TRBJ1-2; unclear D gene. Germline CDR1 reads MRHNA; CDR2 reads SNTAGT. The V gene lost 7 bases and the J gene lost 4 bases, with 16 bases spanning the gap. The CDR3 is made up of 14 amino acids. The CDR3 sequence is CASKEERQSYGYTF. CDR3 nucleotides: TGTGCCAGCAAGGAAGAGCGTCAGTCCTATGGCTACACCTTC.

This chain uses TRBV19 with TRBJ1-4; D remains ambiguous. The germline V gene has CDR1 LNHDA and CDR2 SQIVND (reference sequence). The CDR3 consists of 15 residues. Trimming took off 7 bases at V and 8 bases at J, with 20 bases between the two ends. The CDR3: CASIGVPGVREKLFF. CDR3 sequence (DNA): TGTGCCAGTATAGGTGTGCCGGGAGTTCGAGAAAAACTGTTTTTT.

The chain employs TRBV19 and TRBJ1-5, with TRBD1 matching 9 bases. Trimming removed 4 bases from V and 0 bases from J; junction bases left unmatched: 10. The CDR3 is 18 amino acids. Germline CDR1 LNHDA, CDR2 SQIVND (reference sequence). DNA for the CDR3: TGTGCCAGTAGTACCATTCCCGGGACAGGGATTAGCAATCAGCCCCAGCATTTT. It yields the protein CASSTIPGTGISNQPQHF. Looking up the rest from reference TRBV19 and TRBJ1-5 gives the full variable domain: DGGITQSPKYLFRKEGQNVTLSCEQNLNHDAMYWYRQDPGQGLRLIYYSQIVNDFQKGDIAEGYSVSREKKESFPLTVTSAQKNPTAFYLCASSTIPGTGISNQPQHFGDGTRLSIL.

The genes are TRBV20-1 and TRBJ2-5, with 7 positions matching TRBD2. After removal of 0 bases from V and 12 bases from J, the junction contained 4 bases not matched to a gene. From germline, CDR1 is DFQATT and CDR2 SNEGSKA (reference sequence). The CDR3 is 11 amino acids. CDR3 in DNA: TGCAGTGCTAGAGATCACGGACTAGAGTACTTC. It is translated as CSARDHGLEYF.

The V gene is TRBV6-5, the J gene TRBJ2-7; the match to TRBD2 covers 14 bases. This CDR3 region has 14 residues. Germline-derived CDR1 and CDR2 are MNHEY and SVGAGI. J lost 5 bases, V lost 5 bases, and 2 bases had no gene match. The CDR3 reads CASSTGLAGDEQYF. Written as DNA, the CDR3 is TGTGCCAGCAGTACGGGACTAGCGGGGGACGAGCAGTACTTC.

The chain carries TRBV20-1 and TRBJ2-7; 7 bases match TRBD2. Germline V lookup: CDR1 DFQATT, CDR2 SNEGSKA (reference sequence). The junction had 5 bases not matched to a gene; V was cut back by 3 bases and J by 0 bases. The CDR3 has 14 residues. The CDR3 loop reads CSASRREGSYEQYF. CDR3 in DNA: TGCAGTGCTAGTCGGAGGGAGGGCTCCTACGAGCAGTACTTC.

The rearrangement joins TRBV29-1 to TRBJ2-5, with TRBD1 matching over 7 bases. The V and J ends lost 5 bases and 4 bases, in that order; junction bases with no gene match: 7. This CDR3 has 13 residues. Germline V CDR1 and CDR2: SQVTM, ANQGSEA. The DNA for the CDR3 is TGCAGCGTTCAAAGACAGGGCGTAGAGACCCAGTACTTC. This gives the protein CSVQRQGVETQYF.

The chain links TRBV6-1 to TRBJ1-5; D is perhaps TRBD1 (5 bases). From germline, CDR1 is MNHNS and CDR2 SASEGT. Trimming shortened V by 1 base and J by 0 bases, and 7 bases separated the two germline ends. This CDR3 region has 15 residues. The CDR3 bases are TGTGCCAGCAGTGAAGGGGGCCATAGCAATCAGCCCCAGCATTTT. This gives the protein CASSEGGHSNQPQHF.

This clone appeared a single time. The gene calls are TRBV4-2 and TRBJ1-1, with D possibly TRBD1 on 5 matching bases. This CDR3 comprises 15 residues. Germline CDR1 and CDR2: LGHNA and YNFKEQ. Trimming took off 0 bases at V and 5 bases at J, with 13 bases between the two ends. The CDR3 nucleotides are TGTGCCAGCAGCCAAGATCCAGCAGGGCGGACTGAAGCTTTCTTT. It is translated as CASSQDPAGRTEAFF.

The CDR3 loop reads CASSPSTPGPGVTEAFF. The CDR3 coding sequence is TGTGCCAGCAGCCCATCCACACCAGGACCGGGGGTTACTGAAGCTTTCTTT. This chain joins TRBV7-9 and TRBJ1-1, with D possibly TRBD1 on 5 matching bases. Germline values: CDR1 SEHNR, CDR2 FQNEAQ (reference sequence). The CDR3 is 17 amino acids. Deletions cut 5 bases from V and 5 bases from J, with 24 bases between.

The chain has TRBV5-1 and TRBJ1-1, with D possibly TRBD1 on 5 matching bases. The germline V gene encodes CDR1 SGHRS and CDR2 YFSETQ. This CDR3 region has 15 residues. Between the trimmed V and J ends, which lost 3 bases and 3 bases, there was a span of 15 bases. CDR3 sequence reads: CASSWGGAGDTEAFF. The CDR3 DNA is TGCGCCAGCAGCTGGGGCGGAGCAGGCGACACTGAAGCTTTCTTT.

The chain links TRBV10-3 to TRBJ1-5, with 12 bases lining up with TRBD1. V trimming: 0 bases; J trimming: 2 bases; junction bases outside the gene matches: 8. CDR3 size: 19 residues. Germline V gene lookup returns CDR1 ENHRY and CDR2 SYGVKD. Here the CDR3 DNA reads TGTGCCATCAGTGAGTCGAAGGGACAGGGGGCATCTGGCAATCAGCCCCAGCATTTT. Translating gives CAISESKGQGASGNQPQHF.

This sequence joins TRBV25-1 and TRBJ2-1; 7 bases align to TRBD1. The germline gives CDR1 MGHDK, CDR2 SYGVNS. With V trimmed by 4 bases and J by 5 bases, 5 bases remained unmatched. The CDR3 has 14 residues. CDR3 nucleotide sequence: TGTGCCAGCAGTGGGAGACAGGGAAACAATGAGCAGTTCTTC. It translates to CASSGRQGNNEQFF.

In its sample, this clone was seen once. This rearrangement joins TRBV14 to TRBJ2-3; D is undetermined. The V and J ends lost 9 bases and 5 bases respectively, with 15 bases between them. Per the germline V gene, CDR1 is SGHDN and CDR2 is FVKESK. The CDR3 has 13 residues. In DNA form, the CDR3 reads TGTGCCAGTTGTGCAGGTTTCCGAGATACGCAGTATTTT. It is translated as CASCAGFRDTQYF. The full variable domain, in which reference TRBV14 and TRBJ2-3 provide the parts outside the CDR3, is EAGVTQFPSHSVIEKGQTVTLRCDPISGHDNLYWYRRVMGKEIKFLLHFVKESKQDESGMPNNRFLAERTGGTYSTLKVQPAELEDSGVYFCASCAGFRDTQYFGPGTRLTVL.

The rearrangement joins TRBV5-1 to TRBJ1-6, with D perhaps TRBD1 (6 bases). The V end lost 3 bases, the J end lost 0 bases, and 10 bases lay between the germline ends. Germline-derived CDR1 and CDR2 are SGHRS and YFSETQ. The CDR3 contains 16 residues. The CDR3 DNA reads as TGCGCCAGCAGCTCGGGGACAAGCTCCTATAATTCACCCCTCCACTTT. Its translation: CASSSGTSSYNSPLHF.

This chain connects TRBV19 to TRBJ2-1; possibly TRBD1 for D (6 bases). V was clipped by 2 bases and J by 9 bases, with 14 bases between them. The CDR3 is made up of 14 amino acids. The germline CDR1 and CDR2 sequences are LNHDA and SQIVND (reference sequence). CDR3 nucleotides: TGTGCCAGTAGTATAAGTCAGGGGACGAGTGAGCAGTTCTTC. Translating gives CASSISQGTSEQFF.

The chain carries TRBV10-1 and TRBJ1-5, with TRBD1 as a possible D gene (5 bases). This CDR3 spans 18 amino acids. The V gene's germline CDR1 is WNHNN and CDR2 SYGVQD (reference sequence). V dropped 6 bases and J dropped 2 bases, with 23 bases sitting between them. CDR3 bases: TGCGCCAGCAGGAGGGACTGCCAGCTCCCGCGGTGCAATCAGCCCCAGCATTTT. Protein product: CASRRDCQLPRCNQPQHF.

The rearrangement links TRBV3-1 (or the pseudogene TRBV3-2) to TRBJ2-5, with D perhaps TRBD2 (5 bases). Germline lookup yields CDR1 LGHDT and CDR2 YNNKEL (reference sequence). V dropped 4 bases and J dropped 9 bases, with 18 bases sitting between them. The CDR3 spans 14 residues. The DNA of the CDR3 is TGTGCCAGCAGCCTCCCCGACTCGCGCGGGTCCCAGTACTTC. Protein product: CASSLPDSRGSQYF.

The gene calls are TRBV20-1 and TRBJ2-1; D may be TRBD1 (6 bases). This CDR3 region has 12 residues. The V end was cut by 3 bases, the J end by 7 bases, with 10 bases between. Germline V gives CDR1 DFQATT, CDR2 SNEGSKA (reference sequence). The CDR3 DNA reads TGCAGTGCTAGTTTACAGGGAAATGAGCAGTTCTTC. Its translation: CSASLQGNEQFF.

The rearrangement joins TRBV28 to TRBJ2-5; unclear D gene. Germline V lookup: CDR1 MDHEN, CDR2 SYDVKM. The CDR3 totals 14 residues. Deletions cut 3 bases from V and 3 bases from J, with 11 bases between. CDR3 in DNA: TGTGCCAGCAGTTTGATTGGCAGTGAAGAGACCCAGTACTTC. Translating it yields CASSLIGSEETQYF.

This rearrangement joins TRBV29-1 to TRBJ2-1, with TRBD1 matching over 10 bases. Losses at the gene ends were 6 bases for V and 5 bases for J; bases not matched to a gene: 7. The CDR3 extends over 14 amino acids. Germline V gene lookup returns CDR1 SQVTM and CDR2 ANQGSEA. The CDR3 DNA sequence: TGCAGCGTCCGGGGACAGGGGACGAACAATGAGCAGTTCTTC. It encodes CSVRGQGTNNEQFF.

This chain links TRBV7-8 with TRBJ1-6; 7 bases are a match to TRBD1. J gave up 7 bases and V 5 bases, and 11 bases lay outside the gene matches. The CDR3 extends over 16 amino acids. Germline-derived CDR1 and CDR2 are SGHVS and FQNEAQ. CDR3 amino acids: CASSARSGTANSPLHF. DNA of the CDR3: TGTGCCAGCAGCGCCAGATCCGGGACAGCAAATTCACCCCTCCACTTT.

V gene TRBV14 combines with J gene TRBJ2-1; 10 positions agree with TRBD2. Germline CDR1 reads SGHDN; CDR2 reads FVKESK. The trim removed 0 bases at V and 4 bases at J, leaving 0 bases unmatched. The CDR3 contains 15 residues. The CDR3 protein is CASSQEAGGYNEQFF. CDR3 nucleotides: TGTGCCAGCAGCCAAGAAGCGGGGGGGTACAATGAGCAGTTCTTC.

The chain recombines TRBV19 with TRBJ1-5; D possibly corresponds to TRBD1 (6 bases). The CDR3 covers 14 residues. Per the germline V gene, CDR1 is LNHDA and CDR2 is SQIVND (reference sequence). Trimming shortened V by 8 bases and J by 5 bases, and 16 bases separated the two germline ends. CDR3 in DNA: TGTGCCAGTGGCCGGTCACAGGGTTATCAGCCCCAGCATTTT. Its protein is CASGRSQGYQPQHF.

This chain joins TRBV6-5 and TRBJ1-4, with 8 nucleotides matching TRBD1. V was clipped by 0 bases and J by 8 bases; unmatched bases: 2. The CDR3 consists of 14 residues. Germline V gene sequence: CDR1 MNHEY, CDR2 SVGAGI. This CDR3 is CASSYSDRGEKLFF. DNA of the CDR3: TGTGCCAGCAGTTACTCCGACAGGGGAGAAAAACTGTTTTTT.

V usage is TRBV1 and J usage is TRBJ1-1. TRBV1 is flagged as a pseudogene. CDR3 length equals 19 residues. The CDR3 region is CTRGPTGDRGIDLNTEAFF. The CDR3 coding sequence is TGCACCAGAGGACCGACGGGCGATCGGGGGATTGACCTTAACACTGAAGCTTTCTTT.

This chain links TRBV7-9 with TRBJ1-4, with TRBD1 matching over 8 bases. V dropped 2 bases and J dropped 7; count of bases not matched to a gene: 6. From germline, CDR1 is SEHNR and CDR2 FQNEAQ (reference sequence). The CDR3 length is 15 residues. This chain's CDR3 is CASSLRQGNGEKLFF. The CDR3 nucleotides are TGTGCCAGCAGCTTACGACAGGGGAATGGTGAAAAACTGTTTTTT.

The table lists this clone with a count of one. The V gene is TRBV3-1 (or the pseudogene TRBV3-2), the J gene TRBJ2-7; D uncertain. V was cut by 3 bases and J by 6 bases, with 21 bases left in between. CDR1 LGHDT and CDR2 YNNKEL come from the germline V gene (reference sequence). The CDR3 totals 16 residues. The CDR3 DNA follows: TGTGCCAGCAGCCAGCTGCACGGAGTCCAGCGACCCGAGCAGTACTTC. Its protein product is CASSQLHGVQRPEQYF.

The chain couples TRBV19 to TRBJ2-1; 8 positions agree with TRBD2. The CDR3 is 14 amino acids. V dropped 8 bases and J dropped 4; count of bases not matched to a gene: 7. The V gene's germline CDR1 is LNHDA and CDR2 SQIVND (reference sequence). CDR3 sequence reads: CASGSGNTYNEQFF. The CDR3 DNA reads TGTGCCAGTGGTAGCGGGAATACTTACAATGAGCAGTTCTTC.

The rearrangement links TRBV30 to TRBJ2-3; D not resolved. The CDR3 runs 12 residues. With 1 base removed from V and 1 base from J, the gap between germline ends came to 3 bases. CDR1 is GTSNPN and CDR2 is SVGIG in the germline V gene (reference sequence). This CDR3 is CAWSAGTDTQYF. CDR3 nucleotide sequence: TGTGCCTGGAGTGCCGGCACAGATACGCAGTATTTT.

The chain has TRBV14 and TRBJ2-7; D is uncertain. CDR1 and CDR2 from the germline V gene are SGHDN and FVKESK. Trimming cost V 0 bases and J 5 bases, with 14 bases left between them. This CDR3 has 15 residues. This CDR3 reads CASSQEWAPPNEQYF. The CDR3 DNA follows: TGTGCCAGCAGCCAAGAGTGGGCTCCCCCCAACGAGCAGTACTTC.

The chain recombines TRBV19 with TRBJ2-2; perhaps TRBD2 as D (5 bases). V was shortened by 5 bases and J by 3 bases, with 13 bases between the two germline ends. This CDR3 is 15 amino acids long. Germline V lookup: CDR1 LNHDA, CDR2 SQIVND (reference sequence). The CDR3 sequence is CASSGGSLDTGELFF. The CDR3, as DNA: TGTGCCAGTAGTGGAGGCTCTCTGGACACCGGGGAGCTGTTTTTT.